The 9 T cell receptor beta chains given below trace back to one sample, sequenced in a study of T cells in Graves' hyperthyroidism and ophthalmopathy. What was amplified from RNA transcripts were TCR beta CDR3 regions. When the TCR CDR3 underwent first-round RT-PCR, the HTBI primer set was used. TCRdb used MiXCR to reprocess the multiplex PCR reads, holding one entry per CDR3 protein. Altogether roughly 420,000 distinct CDR3 sequences are present, approximately 14% being singletons, with the ten largest covering 7.5% to 8%. Material for sequencing was blood. All receptors come from a woman younger than 30 with Graves' hyperthyroidism.

The J gene is TRBJ1-1, the V gene TRBV9; 10 bases map to TRBD1. Germline assignment: CDR1 SGDLS and CDR2 YYNGEE. The CDR3 spans 16 residues. J gave up 1 base and V 0 bases, and 3 bases lay outside the gene matches. CDR3 coding DNA: TGTGCCAGCAGCGTAGGGACAGGGGGACGGAACACTGAAGCTTTCTTT. This sequence encodes CASSVGTGGRNTEAFF.

The V gene is TRBV11-3, the J gene TRBJ2-5; 9 bases map to TRBD2. Trimming at V came to 0 bases and at J to 4 bases, leaving 6 bases not matched to a gene. The CDR3 is 16 residues long. Germline V gene data show CDR1 as SGHNT and CDR2 as YENEEA. CDR3 loop: CASSLDSGTSPETQYF. The CDR3 DNA reads TGTGCCAGCAGCTTAGATTCTGGGACTAGCCCAGAGACCCAGTACTTC.

This clonotype was seen only a few times. The chain links TRBV5-1 to TRBJ2-7; D remains ambiguous. Trimming pared 4 bases from V and 2 bases from J, leaving 16 bases between. This CDR3 has 15 amino acids. CDR1 is SGHRS, CDR2 YFSETQ, per germline. The CDR3 spells CASSLTITYPYEQYF. DNA of the CDR3: TGCGCCAGCAGCCTGACAATTACATATCCCTACGAGCAGTACTTC.

The chain carries TRBV3-1 and TRBJ2-6; a possible D gene is TRBD2 (5 bases). The CDR3 has 18 amino acids. CDR1 and CDR2 from the germline V gene are LGHDT and YNNKEL (reference sequence). With 1 base removed from V and 4 bases from J, the gap between germline ends came to 17 bases. This CDR3 reads CASSQVGGLGKGANVLTF. CDR3 in DNA: TGTGCCAGCAGCCAAGTCGGCGGGTTAGGCAAAGGGGCCAACGTCCTGACTTTC.

V is TRBV9 and J is TRBJ2-7, with TRBD1 matching 8 bases. The V and J ends lost 0 bases and 1 base, in that order; junction bases with no gene match: 9. Germline CDR1 and CDR2: SGDLS and YYNGEE. The CDR3 is 17 residues long. The CDR3 coding sequence is TGTGCCAGCAGCGTAGGTCCCGGGACAGGACAGTCCTACGAGCAGTACTTC. The encoded protein is CASSVGPGTGQSYEQYF.

This sequence joins TRBV10-3 and TRBJ2-7; possibly TRBD2 for D (5 bases). CDR3 size: 13 residues. Between the trimmed V and J ends, which lost 7 bases and 6 bases, there was a span of 16 bases. Germline loops: CDR1 ENHRY, CDR2 SYGVKD. For the CDR3, the DNA is TGTGCCATCACCTCATCGCCGGGGTTCGAGCAGTACTTC. Its protein product is CAITSSPGFEQYF.

This clonotype appeared a few times. V is TRBV9 and J is TRBJ1-4, with 9 positions matching TRBD1. The CDR3 runs 16 residues. With V trimmed by 0 bases and J by 5 bases, 5 bases remained unmatched. The germline CDR1 and CDR2 sequences are SGDLS and YYNGEE. As DNA, the CDR3 is TGTGCCAGCAGCGTAGGGACAGGGGCTGCGAATGAAAAACTGTTTTTT. This encodes CASSVGTGAANEKLFF.

This clonotype showed up many times. The chain carries TRBV29-1 and TRBJ2-1, with D maybe TRBD2 (5 bases). CDR1 is SQVTM, CDR2 ANQGSEA, per germline. Trimming pared 7 bases from V and 9 bases from J, leaving 19 bases between. The CDR3 totals 13 residues. The CDR3 reads CSGRVDELSEQFF. CDR3 coding DNA: TGCAGCGGGCGGGTAGACGAGCTTTCTGAGCAGTTCTTC.

This clonotype was picked up many times. The rearrangement links TRBV28 to TRBJ2-5; D possibly corresponds to TRBD2 (7 bases). V was clipped by 5 bases and J by 5 bases, with 12 bases between them. Germline V gives CDR1 MDHEN, CDR2 SYDVKM. The CDR3 is made up of 13 amino acids. The CDR3 DNA follows: TGTGCCAGCAGTCCGGGGGGCGAGGAGACCCAGTACTTC. It yields the protein CASSPGGEETQYF.